These 25 T cell receptor beta chains originate from one sample sequenced in a study of OX40 agonist ivuxolimab in advanced cancers. To prepare the library, the immunoSEQ multiplex PCR assay was applied. The table comes from immuneACCESS by way of TCRdb, which keeps in-frame sequences with V and J called. Part of the clones is missing from these tables; in studies checked, under half for an unresolved V gene and the rest for unknown reasons. The sample data list nearly 70,000 clones, and more than 75% of these were observed just once. The top ten clones comprise 5% to 6.5% of the sample. The starting material was CD4+ or CD8+ T cells sorted from blood, obtained in a trial of the OX40 agonist ivuxolimab. The receptors derive from an adult with an advanced solid tumor such as melanoma, head and neck, liver or kidney cancer.

This rearrangement joins TRBV5-8 to TRBJ2-7, with D unclear. The length of the CDR3 is 13 residues. Looked up from germline, CDR1 is SGHTS and CDR2 is YDEGEE. The V gene lost 5 bases and the J gene lost 4 bases, with 13 bases spanning the gap. CDR3 residues: CASSRSILYEQYF. The CDR3, as DNA: TGTGCCAGCAGTAGGTCGATTTTATACGAGCAGTACTTC.

V is TRBV18 and J is TRBJ1-3; 11 bases fit TRBD1. Germline V gene lookup returns CDR1 KGHSH and CDR2 LQKENI. The V and J ends lost 4 bases and 2 bases, in that order; junction bases with no gene match: 7. CDR3 length equals 17 residues. The CDR3 reads CASSRFPGQGAGNTIYF. CDR3 nucleotides: TGTGCCAGCTCACGATTTCCGGGACAGGGGGCTGGAAACACCATATATTTT.

The chain is built from TRBV25-1 and TRBJ1-2, with D perhaps matching TRBD1 (6 bases). The CDR3 totals 14 residues. CDR1 and CDR2 (germline): MGHDK, SYGVNS. V was pared by 6 bases and J by 2 bases, with 13 bases between. Here the CDR3 DNA reads TGTGCCAGCAGCGAGAGTACAGGGAACTATGGCTACACCTTC. Translation gives CASSESTGNYGYTF.

This sequence joins TRBV30 and TRBJ1-2; D remains ambiguous. CDR1 is GTSNPN, CDR2 SVGIG, per germline (reference sequence). Trimming pared 1 base from V and 4 bases from J, leaving 10 bases between. The CDR3 totals 13 residues. The CDR3 loop reads CAWSAKGGYGYTF. In DNA form, the CDR3 reads TGTGCCTGGAGTGCTAAGGGAGGCTATGGCTACACCTTC.

V usage is TRBV7-2 and J usage is TRBJ2-7; TRBD1 matches 7 bases. This CDR3 contains 15 residues. The V gene's germline CDR1 is SGHTA and CDR2 FQGNSA. The V gene end was trimmed by 2 bases and the J gene end by 2 bases; junction bases not matched to a gene: 6. The CDR3 spells CASSLLRQGAYEQYF. The CDR3 coding sequence is TGTGCCAGCAGCTTATTAAGACAGGGCGCCTACGAGCAGTACTTC.

CDR3 sequence: CASSPPGGGRDYNEQFF. The CDR3, as DNA: TGTGCCAGCTCACCCCCCGGGGGCGGGAGGGACTACAATGAGCAGTTCTTC. The chain carries TRBV18 and TRBJ2-1, with 9 nucleotides matching TRBD2. CDR1 and CDR2 (germline): KGHSH, LQKENI. CDR3 length equals 17 residues. Trimming at V came to 3 bases and at J to 3 bases, leaving 9 bases not matched to a gene.

This clone was recorded a few times. The chain has TRBV2 and TRBJ2-7, with D tentatively TRBD1 (5 bases). The CDR3 is 13 residues long. CDR1 is SNHLY and CDR2 is FYNNEI in the germline V gene. V lost 8 bases and J 5 bases, leaving 16 bases between the germline ends. The DNA of the CDR3 is TGTGCCAGCCGGCGTCTGGGGCCGGACGAGCAGTACTTC. It encodes CASRRLGPDEQYF. The entire variable domain, with the rest obtained from reference TRBV2 and TRBJ2-7, is as follows: EPEVTQTPSHQVTQMGQEVILRCVPISNHLYFYWYRQILGQKVEFLVSFYNNEISEKSEIFDDQFSVERPDGSNFTLKIRSTKLEDSAMYFCASRRLGPDEQYFGPGTRLTVT.

This rearrangement joins TRBV18 to TRBJ2-1, with a possible D match to TRBD2 (5 bases). In germline, CDR1 is KGHSH, CDR2 LQKENI. Trimming pared 0 bases from V and 0 bases from J, leaving 9 bases between. The CDR3 runs to 16 residues. CDR3 residues: CASSPPVANSYNEQFF. The CDR3 DNA reads as TGTGCCAGCTCACCACCGGTAGCGAACTCCTACAATGAGCAGTTCTTC.

The chain couples TRBV10-3 to TRBJ2-2, with 8 bases aligning to TRBD1. Trimming removed 5 bases from V and 0 bases from J; junction bases left unmatched: 11. The CDR3 consists of 18 residues. Germline loops: CDR1 ENHRY, CDR2 SYGVKD. Here the CDR3 reads CAISTPADREPNTGELFF. CDR3 in DNA: TGTGCCATCAGTACCCCCGCGGACAGGGAGCCGAACACCGGGGAGCTGTTTTTT.

V is TRBV7-2 and J is TRBJ1-1; D remains ambiguous. CDR1 is SGHTA and CDR2 is FQGNSA in the germline V gene. V lost 1 base to trimming and J lost 11 bases, with 14 bases between them. This CDR3 is 13 amino acids long. The CDR3 region has the DNA TGTGCCAGCAGCTTAGTTTTTGGGAGGGCTGCTTTCTTT. The encoded protein is CASSLVFGRAAFF.

CDR3 protein: CASSFRGYNQPQHF. CDR3 coding DNA: TGTGCCAGCAGCTTTAGAGGGTACAATCAGCCCCAGCATTTT. The rearrangement links TRBV5-8 to TRBJ1-5; the D is unclear. V was shortened by 2 bases and J by 3 bases, with 9 bases between the two germline ends. This CDR3 region has 14 residues. Germline V gives CDR1 SGHTS, CDR2 YDEGEE.

The chain combines TRBV7-2 with TRBJ1-2; D is unresolved. This CDR3 has 15 amino acids. With 7 bases removed from V and 2 bases from J, the gap between germline ends came to 17 bases. Germline loops: CDR1 SGHTA, CDR2 FQGNSA. For the CDR3, the DNA is TGTGCCAGCACCATCTGGGCGAGGGCCAACTATGGCTACACCTTC. Its translation is CASTIWARANYGYTF.

CDR3 DNA: TGTGCCAGCAGCCCGGGGGTCCAAACCTACGAGCAGTACTTC. It codes for CASSPGVQTYEQYF. This sequence joins TRBV13 and TRBJ2-7; TRBD2 is a possible D gene (6 bases). CDR3 length equals 14 residues. V lost 5 bases, J lost 2 bases, and 13 bases lay in between. Looked up from germline, CDR1 is PRHDT and CDR2 is FYEKMQ (reference sequence).

V gene TRBV5-8 combines with J gene TRBJ2-5, with 9 positions matching TRBD1. CDR3 length: 16 amino acids. The germline V gene encodes CDR1 SGHTS and CDR2 YDEGEE. Germline trimming cut 4 bases from V and 5 bases from J; bases unmatched to any gene: 12. CDR3 sequence reads: CASSPNKGDRVETQYF. The CDR3 DNA is TGTGCCAGCAGCCCAAACAAAGGGGACAGGGTTGAGACCCAGTACTTC.

The chain uses TRBV7-2 and TRBJ2-5, with a tentative D call TRBD2 (6 bases). The end of the DNA is better explained by TRBJ2-7, so the J call may be wrong. Germline values: CDR1 SGHTA, CDR2 FQGNSA. This CDR3 region has 15 residues. The CDR3 sequence is CASSLAASAAYEQYF. The CDR3 coding sequence is TGTGCCAGCAGCTTAGCGGCTAGCGCGGCCTACGAGCAGTACTTC.

DNA of the CDR3: TGTGCCAGCAGAGACTACCGCTTGGCCGGGGAGCTGTTTTTT. Residues: CASRDYRLAGELFF. This rearrangement joins TRBV7-8 to TRBJ2-2; tentatively, D is TRBD2 (5 bases). This CDR3 has 14 amino acids. Germline V gene data show CDR1 as SGHVS and CDR2 as FQNEAQ. Trimming removed 6 bases at V and 6 bases at J, with 14 bases between.

The CDR3 here is CASIPGHLGYGYTF. The CDR3 DNA is TGTGCCAGTATCCCGGGACATCTAGGCTATGGCTACACCTTC. This chain joins TRBV19 and TRBJ1-2; D possibly corresponds to TRBD1 (6 bases). Between the trimmed V and J ends, which lost 7 bases and 4 bases, there was a span of 16 bases. Germline V CDR1 and CDR2: LNHDA, SQIVND (reference sequence). The CDR3 has 14 residues.

Comments on this clone: The identical CDR3 is also encoded by other nucleotide sequences in the sample. The genes are TRBV6-5 and TRBJ2-7; a possible D gene is TRBD2 (5 bases). Germline V gives CDR1 MNHEY, CDR2 SVGAGI. V dropped 0 bases and J dropped 7 bases, with 10 bases sitting between them. The CDR3 is made up of 13 amino acids. The CDR3 here is CASSYSNGKEQYF. DNA for the CDR3: TGTGCCAGCAGTTACTCGAACGGGAAAGAGCAGTACTTC.

This chain joins TRBV6-6 and TRBJ2-4; D may be TRBD2 (5 bases). CDR3 length equals 15 residues. Germline CDR1 MNHNY, CDR2 SVGAGI (reference sequence). With 7 bases removed from V and 0 bases from J, the gap between germline ends came to 13 bases. The CDR3 loop is CASKGSEGAKNIQYF. The CDR3 DNA reads as TGTGCCAGCAAAGGATCCGAGGGAGCCAAAAACATTCAGTACTTC.

The CDR3 is CASSAGTGYNSPLHF. CDR3 sequence (DNA): TGTGCCAGCAGCGCCGGGACAGGGTACAATTCACCCCTCCACTTT. The chain is built from TRBV7-3 and TRBJ1-6; TRBD1 matches 9 bases. After removal of 5 bases from V and 7 bases from J, the junction contained 6 bases not matched to a gene. The CDR3 extends over 15 amino acids. In germline, CDR1 is SGHTA, CDR2 FQGTGA.

As to this clone: At one of its ends the junction is not consistent with the germline gene, which may arise from a read error. The chain joins TRBV11-2 to TRBJ2-1; D gene unclear. The CDR3 contains 11 residues. CDR1 is SGHAT and CDR2 is FQNNGV in the germline V gene. The CDR3 loop is CASRRGGGFLF. The DNA for the CDR3 is TGTGCCAGCAGGAGAGGTGGCGGATTCCTCTTC.

The rearrangement joins TRBV12-5 to TRBJ2-1, with 14 bases lining up with TRBD2. CDR1 is LGHNT, CDR2 FRNRAP, per germline. The CDR3 totals 20 residues. Germline trimming cut 0 bases from V and 0 bases from J; bases unmatched to any gene: 7. The CDR3 DNA sequence: TGTGCTAGTGGTTTGGTCCCGGGACTAGCGGGAGTAAGCTCCTACAATGAGCAGTTCTTC. Protein: CASGLVPGLAGVSSYNEQFF.

The genes are TRBV27 and TRBJ1-5; possible D gene TRBD1, 6 bases. The germline V gene encodes CDR1 MNHEY and CDR2 SMNVEV (reference sequence). This CDR3 comprises 16 residues. The ends were cut back, 6 bases at V and 0 bases at J, with 15 bases in the middle. DNA for the CDR3: TGTGCCAGCAGAAGGGAGGGGGGTTATAGCAATCAGCCCCAGCATTTT. It is translated as CASRREGGYSNQPQHF.

J is TRBJ2-1 and V is TRBV6-6, with D unresolved. Looked up from germline, CDR1 is MNHNY and CDR2 is SVGAGI (reference sequence). The CDR3 loop spans 10 amino acids. V lost 6 bases to trimming and J lost 5 bases, with 2 bases between them. This chain's CDR3 is CASRDNEQFF. The CDR3 nucleotides are TGTGCCAGCAGGGACAATGAGCAGTTCTTC.

The rearrangement joins TRBV28 to TRBJ1-6, with D possibly being TRBD1 (5 bases). Trimming took off 0 bases at V and 7 bases at J, with 16 bases between the two ends. Germline-derived CDR1 and CDR2 are MDHEN and SYDVKM. The CDR3 runs 17 residues. The CDR3 DNA follows: TGTGCCAGCAGTTTATGGGCAGGGACCGGGGGAAATTCACCCCTCCACTTT. Translating gives CASSLWAGTGGNSPLHF. The full variable domain, its missing parts supplied by reference TRBV28 and TRBJ1-6, is DVKVTQSSRYLVKRTGEKVFLECVQDMDHENMFWYRQDPGLGLRLIYFSYDVKMKEKGDIPEGYSVSREKKERFSLILESASTNQTSMYLCASSLWAGTGGNSPLHFGNGTRLTVT.